This T cell receptor beta chain stems from a study of control samples from healthy donors and cancer patients. CDR1 and CDR2 (germline): SNHLY, FYNNEI. The CDR3 covers 14 residues. V was cut by 6 bases and J by 4 bases, with 12 bases left in between. This clone was counted a single time. Clones were read by immunoSEQ multiplex PCR, and TCRdb kept only the in-frame ones, dropping some. This sample has roughly 90,000 clones, with 85% to 90% found just once. The source material was PBMCs. The genes are TRBV2 and TRBJ2-2; possible D gene TRBD2, 6 bases. This receptor was identified in a woman aged 50 to 65 with colorectal cancer. In nucleotides, the CDR3 is TGTGCCAGCAGGAGATTGGGGGGCACCGGGGAGCTGTTTTTT. Translation: CASRRLGGTGELFF.